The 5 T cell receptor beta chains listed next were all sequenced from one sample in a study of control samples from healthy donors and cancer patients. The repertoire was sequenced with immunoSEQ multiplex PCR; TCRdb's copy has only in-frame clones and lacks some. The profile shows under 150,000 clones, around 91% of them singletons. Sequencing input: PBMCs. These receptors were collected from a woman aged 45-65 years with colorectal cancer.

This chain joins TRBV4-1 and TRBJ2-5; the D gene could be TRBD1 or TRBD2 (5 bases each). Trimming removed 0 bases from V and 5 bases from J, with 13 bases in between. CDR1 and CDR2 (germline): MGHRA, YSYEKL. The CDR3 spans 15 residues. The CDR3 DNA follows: TGCGCCAGCAGCCAAGATTCTGGGGGAGACGAGACCCAGTACTTC. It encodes CASSQDSGGDETQYF.

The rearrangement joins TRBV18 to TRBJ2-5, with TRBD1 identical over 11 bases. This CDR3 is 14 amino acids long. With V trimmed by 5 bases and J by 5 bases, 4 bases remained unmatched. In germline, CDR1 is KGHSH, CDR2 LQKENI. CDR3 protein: CASSGTGGSETQYF. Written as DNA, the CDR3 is TGTGCCAGCTCAGGGACAGGGGGTTCGGAGACCCAGTACTTC.

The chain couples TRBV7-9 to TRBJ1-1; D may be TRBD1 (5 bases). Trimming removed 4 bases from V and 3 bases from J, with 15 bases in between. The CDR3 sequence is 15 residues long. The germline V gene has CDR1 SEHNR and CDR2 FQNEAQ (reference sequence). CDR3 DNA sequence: TGTGCCAGCAGCTGGACCGGCGCAGGGTACACTGAAGCTTTCTTT. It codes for CASSWTGAGYTEAFF. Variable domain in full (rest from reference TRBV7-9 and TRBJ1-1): DTGVSQNPRHKITKRGQNVTFRCDPISEHNRLYWYRQTLGQGPEFLTYFQNEAQLEKSRLLSDRFSAERPKGSFSTLEIQRTEQGDSAMYLCASSWTGAGYTEAFFGQGTRLTVV.

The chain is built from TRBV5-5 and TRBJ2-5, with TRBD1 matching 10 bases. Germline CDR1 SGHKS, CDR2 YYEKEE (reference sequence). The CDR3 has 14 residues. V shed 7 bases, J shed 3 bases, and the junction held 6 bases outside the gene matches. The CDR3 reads CASRPGQGKETQYF. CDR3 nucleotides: TGTGCCAGCCGACCGGGACAGGGGAAAGAGACCCAGTACTTC.

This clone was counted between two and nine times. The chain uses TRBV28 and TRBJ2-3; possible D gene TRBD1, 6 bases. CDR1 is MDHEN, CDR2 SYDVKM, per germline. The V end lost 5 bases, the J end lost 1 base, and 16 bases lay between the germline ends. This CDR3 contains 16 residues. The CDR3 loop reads CASSPSDRYRTDTQYF. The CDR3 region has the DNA TGTGCCAGCAGTCCGTCGGACAGATACCGCACAGATACGCAGTATTTT.